Following are 5 T cell receptor beta chains from one sample sequenced in a study of T cell repertoires in cytomegalovirus infection. No antigen has been identified for these receptors. Via MiXCR, TCRdb re-called the reads, giving one row per CDR3 protein. The repertoire holds around 770,000 distinct CDR3 sequences, with 25% to 35% as singletons. The starting material was cultured CD8+ T cells from PBMCs, obtained from culture after CMV antigen stimulation. These receptors all stem from a human donor in good health (CMV status not recorded). Some clones in this sample may be carry-over from other donors' samples.

This clonotype has a count of ten or more. V and J are TRBV7-2 and TRBJ1-5; D unclear. The CDR3 consists of 14 residues. Trimming left V 2 bases short and J 2 bases short, with 7 bases between. Germline V gene data show CDR1 as SGHTA and CDR2 as FQGNSA. CDR3 loop: CASSLRVRNQPQHF. CDR3 coding DNA: TGTGCCAGCAGCTTAAGGGTGCGCAATCAGCCCCAGCATTTT.

The chain recombines TRBV4-1 with TRBJ2-7, with D maybe TRBD2 (5 bases). Deletions cut 1 base from V and 4 bases from J, with 11 bases between. This CDR3 spans 14 amino acids. CDR1 and CDR2 from the germline V gene are MGHRA and YSYEKL. The DNA of the CDR3 is TGCGCCAGCAGCCAAGGCCAGTCGGGGTACGAGCAGTACGTC. This sequence encodes CASSQGQSGYEQYV.

This chain uses TRBV5-5 with TRBJ1-5; D is ambiguous. Germline values: CDR1 SGHKS, CDR2 YYEKEE (reference sequence). This CDR3 is built from 14 residues. Trimming removed 0 bases at V and 8 bases at J, with 12 bases between. The CDR3 sequence is CASSLDTGHEPQHF. The CDR3 DNA sequence: TGTGCCAGCAGCTTGGATACGGGCCATGAGCCCCAGCATTTT. The full variable domain, rest sourced from reference TRBV5-5 and TRBJ1-5, is DAGVTQSPTHLIKTRGQQVTLRCSPISGHKSVSWYQQVLGQGPQFIFQYYEKEERGRGNFPDRFSARQFPNYSSELNVNALLLGDSALYLCASSLDTGHEPQHFGDGTRLSIL.

This chain joins TRBV12-5 and TRBJ2-2; TRBD1 matches at 9 bases. The CDR3 covers 15 residues. The V segment lost 3 bases and the J segment 6 bases; nucleotides outside the gene matches: 5. From germline, CDR1 is LGHNT and CDR2 FRNRAP. In DNA form, the CDR3 reads TGTGCTAGTGGTTTAGGGACAGGGATGTCCGGGGAGCTGTTTTTT. Translation gives CASGLGTGMSGELFF.

This chain uses TRBV27 with TRBJ1-2, with D possibly being TRBD1 (6 bases). Trimming stripped 8 bases from V and 2 bases from J, with 9 bases between. The germline V gene has CDR1 MNHEY and CDR2 SMNVEV (reference sequence). This CDR3 is 12 amino acids long. The CDR3 is CASWGHNYGYTF. CDR3 DNA sequence: TGTGCCAGCTGGGGACACAACTATGGCTACACCTTC.